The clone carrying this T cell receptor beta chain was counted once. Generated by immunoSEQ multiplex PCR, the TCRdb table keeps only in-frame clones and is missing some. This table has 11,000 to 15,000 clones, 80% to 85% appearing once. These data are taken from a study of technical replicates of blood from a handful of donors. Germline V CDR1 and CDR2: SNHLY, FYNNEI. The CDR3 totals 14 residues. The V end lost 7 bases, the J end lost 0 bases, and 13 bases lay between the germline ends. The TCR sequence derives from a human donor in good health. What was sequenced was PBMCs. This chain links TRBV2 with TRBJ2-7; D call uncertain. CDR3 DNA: TGTGCCAGCAATGTCGACTCAGCCTCCTACGAGCAGTACTTC. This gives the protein CASNVDSASYEQYF.